This T cell receptor (beta chain) was sequenced in a study of shared clonotypes between healthy human individuals. Genomic DNA of every subset was divided equally among multiple immunoSEQ plates. For unsorted PBMC, roughly 0.3 ug DNA per replicate equaled some 32,000 T cell genomes. In the original workflow: Quality scores were absent from the junction-only immunoSEQ sequences, so filtering differed. This table comes from immunoSEQ multiplex PCR, and its TCRdb copy is limited to in-frame clones, with some not included. V, J and clone size reflect that table, while D and trimming were determined from the DNA. The sample holds hundreds of thousands of clones; around 78% are singletons and the top ten take around 13%. HIV-negative, healthy adults without recent acute infections or vaccinations were the donors. Trimming at V came to 5 bases and at J to 0 bases, leaving 10 bases not matched to a gene. The CDR3 sequence is 18 residues long. Germline V gene lookup returns CDR1 SEHNR and CDR2 FQNEAQ (reference sequence).

This receptor was obtained from a woman aged 40 to 49 in good health. Some clones in this sample may be carry-over from other donors' samples. V and J are TRBV7-9 and TRBJ2-4, with 10 bases fitting TRBD2. Sequenced: PBMCs. In nucleotides, the CDR3 is TGTGCCAGCAGCCCTCACCGGACTAGCGGTATAGCCAAAAACATTCAGTACTTC. It yields the protein CASSPHRTSGIAKNIQYF.